This T cell receptor (beta chain) was sequenced during a study of cytomegalovirus exposure and HLA in healthy donors. Overall study findings and caveats: An analysis that was carried out later associated 15,000 to 20,000 TCR beta sequences with HLA alleles at 0.05 false discovery rate.

On this clone: What it recognizes is unknown.

13 Jbeta primers and 60 Vbeta primers were used for the PCR. The table came from immunoSEQ multiplex PCR; TCRdb's copy has only in-frame clones and leaves some out. The table includes about 150,000 clones, around 83% detected once. Donors were nominally healthy when sampled, though unrecorded immune exposures were likely. Germline V gene lookup returns CDR1 GTSNPN and CDR2 SVGIG (reference sequence). J lost 0 bases, V lost 2 bases, and 5 bases had no gene match. The CDR3 extends over 16 amino acids. The chain employs TRBV30 and TRBJ2-3; 10 nucleotides align to TRBD1. The receptor was isolated from a woman between 18 and 29 years old in good health and CMV-seronegative. The specimen sequenced was PBMCs. CDR3: CAWSPGTGDSTDTQYF. The CDR3 DNA reads TGTGCCTGGAGTCCCGGGACAGGGGATAGCACAGATACGCAGTATTTT.